The TCR beta chain under discussion was sequenced for a study of cytomegalovirus exposure and HLA in healthy donors. The CDR3 loop spans 15 amino acids. CDR1 and CDR2 (germline): LGHNA, YSLEER. V gave up 2 bases and J gave up 4 bases; unmatched junction bases: 6. Points from the study as a whole: The dataset shows that most TCR sequences were rare, while some public TCRs occurred in many donors. Later analysis suggested links between common viral pathogens and several top significant clusters. Most CMV-associated TCR beta chains were later found to appear HLA-restricted.

Primers: 60 Vbeta forward and 13 Jbeta reverse. TCRdb keeps only in-frame clones here, not all; method: immunoSEQ multiplex PCR. Here the sample spans about 120,000 clones, 65% to 85% being singletons. In regard to this clone: The antigen is unknown.

The TCR was taken from a woman between 40 and 55 years old in good health and CMV-seropositive. Sequencing input: PBMCs. V usage is TRBV4-3 and J usage is TRBJ2-7; TRBD1 agrees at 9 bases. CDR3 DNA: TGCGCCAGCAGCCAAACGGACAGGGGCCTGTACGAGCAGTACTTC. Translating it yields CASSQTDRGLYEQYF.